This TCR beta chain was found in a study of response to subunit inactivated influenza vaccine. Study-level findings and limits: The authors proposed limited new T cell recruitment per seasonal influenza vaccination.

TCRdb re-called the RT-PCR reads through MiXCR, storing one row per CDR3 protein. The data hold about 540,000 distinct CDR3 sequences, with 14% observed a single time. Worth noting for this clonotype: As yet, its antigen is unknown.

This CDR3 region has 13 residues. V lost 1 base and J 6 bases, leaving 7 bases between the germline ends. The origin of this receptor is a man aged 45-65 years who received an inactivated influenza vaccine. Material: PBMCs from blood, obtained roughly 13 days after vaccination. This chain links TRBV12-3 or TRBV12-4 with TRBJ1-5; D is undetermined. The CDR3 here is CASSLDSFQPQHF. The CDR3 DNA follows: TGTGCCAGCAGTTTAGACAGCTTTCAGCCCCAGCATTTT.